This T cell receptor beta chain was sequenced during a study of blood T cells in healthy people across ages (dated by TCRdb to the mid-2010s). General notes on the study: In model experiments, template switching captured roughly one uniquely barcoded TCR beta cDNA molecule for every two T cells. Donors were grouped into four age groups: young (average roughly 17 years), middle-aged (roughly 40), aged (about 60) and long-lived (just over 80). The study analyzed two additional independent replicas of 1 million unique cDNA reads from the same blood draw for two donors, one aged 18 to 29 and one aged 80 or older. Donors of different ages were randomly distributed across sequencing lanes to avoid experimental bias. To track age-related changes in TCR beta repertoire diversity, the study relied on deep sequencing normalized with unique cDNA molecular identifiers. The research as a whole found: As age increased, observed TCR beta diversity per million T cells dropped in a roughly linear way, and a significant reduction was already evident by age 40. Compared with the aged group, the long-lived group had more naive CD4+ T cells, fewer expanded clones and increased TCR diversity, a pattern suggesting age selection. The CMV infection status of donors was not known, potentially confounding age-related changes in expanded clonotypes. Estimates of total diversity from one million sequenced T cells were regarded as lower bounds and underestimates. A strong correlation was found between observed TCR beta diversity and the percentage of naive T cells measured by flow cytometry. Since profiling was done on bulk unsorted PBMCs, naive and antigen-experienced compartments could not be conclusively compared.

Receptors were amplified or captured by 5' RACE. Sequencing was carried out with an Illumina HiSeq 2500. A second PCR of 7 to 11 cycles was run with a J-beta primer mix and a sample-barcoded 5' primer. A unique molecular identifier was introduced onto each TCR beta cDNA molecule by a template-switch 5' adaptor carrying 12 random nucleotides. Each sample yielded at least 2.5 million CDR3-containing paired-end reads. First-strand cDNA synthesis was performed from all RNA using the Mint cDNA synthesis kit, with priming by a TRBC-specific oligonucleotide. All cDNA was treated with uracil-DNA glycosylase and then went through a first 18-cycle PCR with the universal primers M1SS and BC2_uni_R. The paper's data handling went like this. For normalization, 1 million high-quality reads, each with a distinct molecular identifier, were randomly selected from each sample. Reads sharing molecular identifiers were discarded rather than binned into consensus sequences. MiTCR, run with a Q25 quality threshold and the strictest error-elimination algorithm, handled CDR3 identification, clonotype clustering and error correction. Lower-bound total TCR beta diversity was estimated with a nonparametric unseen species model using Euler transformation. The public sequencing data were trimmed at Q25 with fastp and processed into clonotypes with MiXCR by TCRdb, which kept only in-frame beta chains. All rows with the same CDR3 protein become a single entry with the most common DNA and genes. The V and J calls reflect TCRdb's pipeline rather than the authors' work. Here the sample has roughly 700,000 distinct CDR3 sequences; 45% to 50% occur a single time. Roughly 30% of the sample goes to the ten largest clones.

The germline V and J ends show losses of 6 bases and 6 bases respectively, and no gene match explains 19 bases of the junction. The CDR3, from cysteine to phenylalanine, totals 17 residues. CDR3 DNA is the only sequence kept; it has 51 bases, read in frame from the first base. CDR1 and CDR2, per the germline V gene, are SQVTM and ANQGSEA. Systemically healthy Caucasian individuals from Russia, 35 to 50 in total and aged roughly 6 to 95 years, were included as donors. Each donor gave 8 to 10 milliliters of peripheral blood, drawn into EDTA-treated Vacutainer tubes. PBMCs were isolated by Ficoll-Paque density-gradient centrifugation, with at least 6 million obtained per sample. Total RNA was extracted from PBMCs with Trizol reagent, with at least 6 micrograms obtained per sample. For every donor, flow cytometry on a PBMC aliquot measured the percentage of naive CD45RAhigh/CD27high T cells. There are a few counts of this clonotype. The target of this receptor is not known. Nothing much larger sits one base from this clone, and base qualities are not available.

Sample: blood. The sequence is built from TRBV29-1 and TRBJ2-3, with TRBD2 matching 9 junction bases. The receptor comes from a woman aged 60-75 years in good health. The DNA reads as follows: TGCAGCGTAGCGACAGGGTGGGTTAGCGGGAGTACCGATACGCAGTATTTT. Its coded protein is CSVATGWVSGSTDTQYF.